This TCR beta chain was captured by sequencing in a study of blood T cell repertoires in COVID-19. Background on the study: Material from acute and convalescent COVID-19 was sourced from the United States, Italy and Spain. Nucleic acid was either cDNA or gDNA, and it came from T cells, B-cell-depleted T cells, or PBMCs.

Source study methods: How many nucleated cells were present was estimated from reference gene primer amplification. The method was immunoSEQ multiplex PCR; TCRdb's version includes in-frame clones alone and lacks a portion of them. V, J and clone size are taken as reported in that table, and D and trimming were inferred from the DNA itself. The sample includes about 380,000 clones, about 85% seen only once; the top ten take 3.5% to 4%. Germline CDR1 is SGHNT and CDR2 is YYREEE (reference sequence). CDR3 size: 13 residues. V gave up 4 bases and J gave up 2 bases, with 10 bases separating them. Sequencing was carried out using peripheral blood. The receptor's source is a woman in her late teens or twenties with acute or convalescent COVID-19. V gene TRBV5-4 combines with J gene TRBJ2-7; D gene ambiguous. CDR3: CASSPELPYEQYF. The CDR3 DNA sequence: TGTGCCAGCAGCCCCGAGCTACCCTACGAGCAGTACTTC.